This T cell receptor (beta chain) was obtained from a study of cytomegalovirus exposure and HLA in healthy donors. Study conclusions and caveats: Many donors carried some public TCRs, although rarity characterized most TCR sequences. Among TCR beta chains, those listed as cytomegalovirus-associated numbered roughly 150. A later analysis found most CMV-associated TCR beta chains apparently HLA-restricted.

CDR3 length equals 15 residues. Germline V gene sequence: CDR1 SGHTA, CDR2 FQGNSA. V was pared by 1 base and J by 2 bases, with 11 bases between. The PCR used 60 Vbeta and 13 Jbeta primers. As handled by the study authors: Unique TCR beta chains numbered roughly 83 million in a later analysis, with roughly 10 million shared. Data came from immunoSEQ multiplex PCR; TCRdb stores just in-frame clones and leaves some out. V, J and clone size derive from that table, while D and trimming were established from the DNA sequence. The sample lists fewer than 150,000 clones, around 63% occurring once. For this clone: The antigen is not known.

This chain joins TRBV7-2 and TRBJ2-5; D is perhaps TRBD2 (6 bases). The clonotype originates from a human donor in good health. What was sequenced was PBMCs. The CDR3 spells CASSLVRGTQETQYF. CDR3 DNA: TGTGCCAGCAGCTTAGTGCGCGGGACTCAAGAGACCCAGTACTTC.